A single sample is the source of the 13 T cell receptor beta chains below, sequenced in a study of cytomegalovirus exposure and HLA in healthy donors. PCR employed 60 Vbeta and 13 Jbeta primers. Only in-frame clones appear in the TCRdb table, and some are missing; sequencing was by immunoSEQ multiplex PCR. The sample lists 150,000 or so clones, roughly 66% occurring once. What was sequenced was PBMCs. All receptors derive from a woman in her late teens or twenties in good health and CMV-seronegative.

V is TRBV7-2 and J is TRBJ2-7; D perhaps matches TRBD1 (6 bases). This CDR3 comprises 16 residues. Germline assignment: CDR1 SGHTA and CDR2 FQGNSA. Trimming shortened V by 1 base and J by 0 bases, and 13 bases separated the two germline ends. The DNA of the CDR3 is TGTGCCAGCAGCTTAGAGTCTACAGGGATCTCCTACGAGCAGTACTTC. The encoded protein is CASSLESTGISYEQYF.

The chain employs TRBV4-3 and TRBJ2-7, with 8 positions matching TRBD1. J gave up 3 bases and V 3 bases, and 4 bases lay outside the gene matches. Germline CDR1 is LGHNA and CDR2 is YSLEER. This CDR3 is built from 14 residues. CDR3 nucleotides: TGCGCCAGCAGCCAGGACAGGGCGGACTACGAGCAGTACTTC. Its protein product is CASSQDRADYEQYF.

The chain couples TRBV4-3 to TRBJ1-6, with D possibly TRBD1 on 5 matching bases. The ends were cut back, 1 base at V and 5 bases at J, with 9 bases in the middle. This CDR3 region has 15 residues. From germline, CDR1 is LGHNA and CDR2 YSLEER. The CDR3 DNA reads as TGCGCCAGCAGCCAAGGGGGCGTCAATAATTCACCCCTCCACTTT. This translates into CASSQGGVNNSPLHF.

The genes are TRBV6-5 and TRBJ1-4; TRBD1 aligns across 9 bases. This CDR3 region has 15 residues. Trimming removed 2 bases from V and 10 bases from J; junction bases left unmatched: 8. CDR1 is MNHEY, CDR2 SVGAGI, per germline. Written as DNA, the CDR3 is TGTGCCAGCAGTTACGGGGACAGGGCTAACCCAAAACTGTTTTTT. Translating it yields CASSYGDRANPKLFF.

This chain joins TRBV7-2 and TRBJ2-5, with TRBD1 matching 9 bases. Germline CDR1 SGHTA, CDR2 FQGNSA. Trimming took 7 bases from V and 1 from J; bases not matched to a gene: 4. This CDR3 contains 14 residues. The chain's CDR3 is CASIRDRVQETQYF. CDR3 sequence (DNA): TGTGCCAGCATACGGGACAGGGTCCAAGAGACCCAGTACTTC.

This rearrangement joins TRBV28 to TRBJ1-5; no reliable D call. CDR3 length equals 14 residues. Trimming cost V 2 bases and J 0 bases, with 5 bases left between them. Germline CDR1 and CDR2: MDHEN and SYDVKM. Here the CDR3 DNA reads TGTGCCAGCAGTTTAGGACTTAGCAATCAGCCCCAGCATTTT. This encodes CASSLGLSNQPQHF.

This clone was seen a few times. V and J are TRBV11-3 and TRBJ1-1; TRBD1 might be the D (5 bases). Germline CDR1 is SGHNT and CDR2 is YENEEA. The ends were cut back, 1 base at V and 1 base at J, with 10 bases in the middle. The CDR3 extends over 15 amino acids. CDR3 loop: CASSLAGQWNTEAFF. The CDR3 region has the DNA TGTGCCAGCAGCTTAGCTGGACAATGGAACACTGAAGCTTTCTTT.

This clone was observed a handful of times. The chain couples TRBV27 to TRBJ2-5; a weak D match, TRBD1 (6 bases). This CDR3 comprises 16 residues. CDR1 and CDR2 (germline): MNHEY, SMNVEV (reference sequence). The ends were cut back, 5 bases at V and 6 bases at J, with 22 bases in the middle. The CDR3 loop reads CASSPPGRQGFKTQYF. CDR3 DNA sequence: TGTGCCAGCAGTCCCCCGGGACGGCAGGGGTTTAAGACCCAGTACTTC.

This clone turned up a few times. V is TRBV4-3 and J is TRBJ2-3, with 8 bases identical to TRBD2. Trimming cost V 0 bases and J 1 base; bases outside gene matches: 3. From germline, CDR1 is LGHNA and CDR2 YSLEER. This CDR3 is built from 16 residues. The CDR3 region has the DNA TGCGCCAGCAGCCAAGATTGGCGGGGGGGCACAGATACGCAGTATTTT. The encoded protein is CASSQDWRGGTDTQYF.

This clone showed up just once. J is TRBJ2-1 and V is TRBV6-4; D possibly corresponds to TRBD1 (6 bases). CDR1 and CDR2 from the germline V gene are MRHNA and SNTAGT. V was pared by 2 bases and J by 7 bases, with 12 bases between. The CDR3 length is 14 residues. The CDR3 nucleotides are TGTGCCAGCAGTGACGAGGGGGAATCAAATGAGCAGTTCTTC. Translated, it gives CASSDEGESNEQFF.

Only a few counts were recorded for this clone. V gene TRBV9 combines with J gene TRBJ2-3; 8 bases agree with TRBD2. In germline, CDR1 is SGDLS, CDR2 YYNGEE. The trim removed 6 bases at V and 4 bases at J, leaving 10 bases unmatched. This CDR3 region has 15 residues. The CDR3: CASNGGAGGADTQYF. The CDR3 DNA follows: TGTGCCAGCAACGGCGGGGCGGGAGGTGCAGATACGCAGTATTTT. Complete variable domain (other parts from reference TRBV9 and TRBJ2-3): DSGVTQTPKHLITATGQRVTLRCSPRSGDLSVYWYQQSLDQGLQFLIQYYNGEERAKGNILERFSAQQFPDLHSELNLSSLELGDSALYFCASNGGAGGADTQYFGPGTRLTVL.

V gene TRBV6-6 combines with J gene TRBJ1-2, with D tentatively TRBD1 (5 bases). V lost 2 bases and J lost 7, with 14 bases in between. The germline V gene has CDR1 MNHNY and CDR2 SVGAGI (reference sequence). The CDR3 runs to 14 residues. The CDR3: CASSYQGGFFGYTF. The CDR3 bases are TGTGCCAGCAGTTACCAGGGCGGATTTTTTGGCTACACCTTC.

A few counts support this clone. The chain joins TRBV4-3 to TRBJ2-1, with D maybe TRBD1 (6 bases). The CDR3 contains 15 residues. The germline CDR1 and CDR2 sequences are LGHNA and YSLEER. V gave up 1 base and J gave up 0 bases, with 7 bases separating them. Here the CDR3 DNA reads TGCGCCAGCAGCCAAGGGACAGACTCCTACAATGAGCAGTTCTTC. This translates into CASSQGTDSYNEQFF.